This is a list of T cell receptor beta chains from one sample in a study of cytomegalovirus exposure and HLA in healthy donors. TCRdb keeps only in-frame clones here, not all; method: immunoSEQ multiplex PCR. In the table there are about 160,000 clones, about 80% of which are singletons. The sequenced sample consisted of PBMCs. These receptors were collected from a girl under 18 in good health and CMV-seropositive. Each CDR3 is given with its conserved first and last residue. Each record gives: J gene, clone size, V gene, D gene, CDR3 DNA, CDR3 protein. The D gene is left open where the match is weak. Only some rows state a clone size, as once, few, many or a class for expanded clones.

j_gene: TRBJ1-5; abundance: -; v_gene: TRBV7-2; d_gene: TRBD1; CDR3nt: TGTGCCAGCAGCTTACTTCAGGGGGCCCATCAGCCCCAGCATTTT; CDR3aa: CASSLLQGAHQPQHF
j_gene: TRBJ1-4; abundance: -; v_gene: TRBV5-1; d_gene: -; CDR3nt: TGCGCCAGCAGTTGGGGCAGGGGCAAGAATGAAAAACTGTTTTTT; CDR3aa: CASSWGRGKNEKLFF
j_gene: TRBJ2-7; abundance: -; v_gene: TRBV5-6; d_gene: TRBD1; CDR3nt: TGTGCCAGCAGCCTGCCGGGACAGGTGAGCTCCTACGAGCAGTACTTC; CDR3aa: CASSLPGQVSSYEQYF
j_gene: TRBJ1-1; abundance: few; v_gene: TRBV19; d_gene: -; CDR3nt: TGTGCCAGTAGTATGTACAGGCCTCCAATGAACACTGAAGCTTTCTTT; CDR3aa: CASSMYRPPMNTEAFF
j_gene: TRBJ1-2; abundance: -; v_gene: TRBV5-4; d_gene: TRBD1; CDR3nt: TGTGCCAGCAGCATAACGACAGGGGGCGCGAGTAACTATGGCTACACCTTC; CDR3aa: CASSITTGGASNYGYTF
j_gene: TRBJ1-2; abundance: few; v_gene: TRBV6-1; d_gene: TRBD1; CDR3nt: TGTGCCAGCAGTGAAGTTGTAGTGACAGGGTATTATGGCTACACCTTC; CDR3aa: CASSEVVVTGYYGYTF
j_gene: TRBJ2-1; abundance: -; v_gene: TRBV28; d_gene: TRBD2; CDR3nt: TGTGCCAGCAGATCACAAGCGGGAGGGCGGATAGTCAATGAGCAGTTCTTC; CDR3aa: CASRSQAGGRIVNEQFF
j_gene: TRBJ2-1; abundance: -; v_gene: TRBV21-1; d_gene: -; CDR3nt: TGTGCCAGCAGCAAAGCGCAGGGGGACACACAATACAATGAGCAGTTCTTC; CDR3aa: CASSKAQGDTQYNEQFF
j_gene: TRBJ2-1; abundance: once; v_gene: TRBV7-2; d_gene: -; CDR3nt: TGTGCCAGCAGCTTAGATTCGGAGGGATGGAATGAGCAGTTCTTC; CDR3aa: CASSLDSEGWNEQFF
j_gene: TRBJ2-6; abundance: -; v_gene: TRBV5-4; d_gene: -; CDR3nt: TGTGCCAGCAGCGGAGGGCCCTCTGGGGCCAACGTCCTGACTTTC; CDR3aa: CASSGGPSGANVLTF
j_gene: TRBJ1-1; abundance: -; v_gene: TRBV5-4; d_gene: TRBD1; CDR3nt: TGTGCCAGCAGCCCGTGGGACAGCAAGAACACTGAAGCTTTCTTT; CDR3aa: CASSPWDSKNTEAFF
j_gene: TRBJ2-7; abundance: few; v_gene: TRBV5-3; d_gene: TRBD1; CDR3nt: TGTGCCAGAAGCCGGGACAGGGGCTACGAGCAGTACTTC; CDR3aa: CARSRDRGYEQYF
j_gene: TRBJ2-1; abundance: few; v_gene: TRBV19; d_gene: TRBD2; CDR3nt: TGTGCCAGTAGTATACGGCTAGCGGCCCACAATGAGCAGTTCTTC; CDR3aa: CASSIRLAAHNEQFF
j_gene: TRBJ1-1; abundance: few; v_gene: TRBV5-1; d_gene: TRBD1; CDR3nt: TGCGCCAGCAGCTCCGGGACAGGGAACACTGAAGCTTTCTTT; CDR3aa: CASSSGTGNTEAFF
j_gene: TRBJ1-1; abundance: once; v_gene: TRBV6-4; d_gene: -; CDR3nt: TGTGCCAGCAGCGGCAACACAGGTTATGTTGGCACTGAAGCTTTCTTT; CDR3aa: CASSGNTGYVGTEAFF
j_gene: TRBJ2-7; abundance: -; v_gene: TRBV19; d_gene: -; CDR3nt: TGTGCCAGTAGTGGCAGACTAGTCCCCTCCTACGAGCAGTACTTC; CDR3aa: CASSGRLVPSYEQYF
j_gene: TRBJ2-7; abundance: -; v_gene: TRBV18; d_gene: -; CDR3nt: TGTGCCAGCTCACCACGGGCAGGGTACGAGGAGCAGTACTTC; CDR3aa: CASSPRAGYEEQYF
j_gene: TRBJ2-5; abundance: -; v_gene: TRBV5-1; d_gene: -; CDR3nt: TGCGCCAGCTCCCAGGCGGGGCTTGAGCAAGAGACCCAGTACTTC; CDR3aa: CASSQAGLEQETQYF
j_gene: TRBJ1-1; abundance: once; v_gene: TRBV5-1; d_gene: -; CDR3nt: TGCGCCAGCAGGCCCGGGGGAAACACTGAAGCTTTCTTT; CDR3aa: CASRPGGNTEAFF
j_gene: TRBJ2-5; abundance: -; v_gene: TRBV14; d_gene: TRBD1; CDR3nt: TGTGCCAGCAGCCAAGCTTACCGGGACAGGGTGTTGACGGAGACCCAGTACTTC; CDR3aa: CASSQAYRDRVLTETQYF
j_gene: TRBJ2-5; abundance: -; v_gene: TRBV29-1; d_gene: -; CDR3nt: TGCAGCGTTCTAACAGGGAATAAAGAGACCCAGTACTTC; CDR3aa: CSVLTGNKETQYF
j_gene: TRBJ1-4; abundance: -; v_gene: TRBV6-6; d_gene: -; CDR3nt: TGTGCCAGCAGTTACTCAGTGGCAGTAACTAATGAAAAACTGTTTTTT; CDR3aa: CASSYSVAVTNEKLFF
j_gene: TRBJ2-3; abundance: -; v_gene: TRBV28; d_gene: -; CDR3nt: TGTGCCAGCAGTTTATCTCGTATGGCCCTCGAAGTGGCAGATACGCAGTATTTT; CDR3aa: CASSLSRMALEVADTQYF
j_gene: TRBJ2-1; abundance: -; v_gene: TRBV27; d_gene: -; CDR3nt: TGTGCCAGCAGTCCTGCCCTCGACAGTAACGAGCAGTTCTTC; CDR3aa: CASSPALDSNEQFF
j_gene: TRBJ2-3; abundance: -; v_gene: TRBV30; d_gene: TRBD1; CDR3nt: TGTGCCTGCTCGACAGGGGGCACAGATACGCAGTATTTT; CDR3aa: CACSTGGTDTQYF
j_gene: TRBJ2-2; abundance: -; v_gene: TRBV18; d_gene: -; CDR3nt: TGTGCCAGCTCCAGAGGGCGAAGTAACACCGGGGAGCTGTTTTTT; CDR3aa: CASSRGRSNTGELFF
j_gene: TRBJ1-1; abundance: -; v_gene: TRBV11-2; d_gene: -; CDR3nt: TGTGCCAGCAGCAAGGGGCCTGAAGCTTTCTTT; CDR3aa: CASSKGPEAFF
j_gene: TRBJ2-3; abundance: -; v_gene: TRBV18; d_gene: -; CDR3nt: TGTGCCAGCTCACCACTCGGGGGGCAGGTCACAGATACGCAGTATTTT; CDR3aa: CASSPLGGQVTDTQYF
j_gene: TRBJ1-2; abundance: -; v_gene: TRBV6-6; d_gene: TRBD1; CDR3nt: TGTGCCAGCAGTTACTCCCCGGGACAGGGACTCTATGGCTACACCTTC; CDR3aa: CASSYSPGQGLYGYTF
j_gene: TRBJ1-4; abundance: -; v_gene: TRBV18; d_gene: -; CDR3nt: TGTGCCAGCTCACCTAGCGTCACGTCGGATGAAAAACTGTTTTTT; CDR3aa: CASSPSVTSDEKLFF
j_gene: TRBJ2-2; abundance: -; v_gene: TRBV6-6; d_gene: -; CDR3nt: TGTGCCAGCAGTAGCCCCCGGGGTAGAAGGACCGGGGAGCTGTTTTTT; CDR3aa: CASSSPRGRRTGELFF
j_gene: TRBJ2-5; abundance: -; v_gene: TRBV7-9; d_gene: -; CDR3nt: TGTGCCAGCAGCTTAGCGGCAGGGGACCCCCAAGAGACCCAGTACTTC; CDR3aa: CASSLAAGDPQETQYF
j_gene: TRBJ2-3; abundance: -; v_gene: TRBV18; d_gene: TRBD2; CDR3nt: TGTGCCAGCTCTTCCCCAGGATCGCGGGAGGTCGGTAATGGCACAGATACGCAGTATTTT; CDR3aa: CASSSPGSREVGNGTDTQYF
j_gene: TRBJ2-2; abundance: -; v_gene: TRBV6-4; d_gene: TRBD1; CDR3nt: TGTGCCAGCAGTGAATGGGGACAGTCGAACACCGGGGAGCTGTTTTTT; CDR3aa: CASSEWGQSNTGELFF
j_gene: TRBJ1-1; abundance: -; v_gene: TRBV2; d_gene: -; CDR3nt: TGTGCCAGCAGTGGCCAGGGTCTTGAAGCTTTCTTT; CDR3aa: CASSGQGLEAFF
j_gene: TRBJ1-4; abundance: -; v_gene: TRBV5-1; d_gene: TRBD1; CDR3nt: TGCGCCAGCAGCGTACAGGGGGCCAATGAAAAACTGTTTTTT; CDR3aa: CASSVQGANEKLFF
j_gene: TRBJ2-7; abundance: -; v_gene: TRBV30; d_gene: -; CDR3nt: TGTGCCTGGAGTACGGGACAACCCCTGGGGTCCGAGCAGTACTTC; CDR3aa: CAWSTGQPLGSEQYF
j_gene: TRBJ2-1; abundance: -; v_gene: TRBV30; d_gene: -; CDR3nt: TGTGCCTGGAGTAACCCCCCGGGCGTGACTAGCAATGAGCAGTTCTTC; CDR3aa: CAWSNPPGVTSNEQFF
j_gene: TRBJ2-7; abundance: -; v_gene: TRBV27; d_gene: -; CDR3nt: TGTGCCAGCAGTTTTCAGCGCCTTCCCCAACACGAGCAGTACTTC; CDR3aa: CASSFQRLPQHEQYF
j_gene: TRBJ1-5; abundance: -; v_gene: TRBV10-2; d_gene: -; CDR3nt: TGCGCCAGCAGTGGAGACGGAGTCTGGAGCAATCAGCCCCAGCATTTT; CDR3aa: CASSGDGVWSNQPQHF
j_gene: TRBJ1-1; abundance: -; v_gene: TRBV6-5; d_gene: -; CDR3nt: TGTGCCAGCAGTTACTCAGGGGGTGGGACTGAAGCTTTCTTT; CDR3aa: CASSYSGGGTEAFF
j_gene: TRBJ2-5; abundance: -; v_gene: TRBV6-1; d_gene: TRBD2; CDR3nt: TGTGCCAGCAGTGCAGGACTAGCGGGAGTGGAGACCCAGTACTTC; CDR3aa: CASSAGLAGVETQYF
j_gene: TRBJ1-1; abundance: -; v_gene: TRBV27; d_gene: -; CDR3nt: TGTGCCAGCAGTTCCCCTGGCATGAACACTGAAGCTTTCTTT; CDR3aa: CASSSPGMNTEAFF
j_gene: TRBJ1-1; abundance: -; v_gene: TRBV28; d_gene: -; CDR3nt: TGTGCCAGCATAGACGAGGGTGGAGCTGGACGGCCCACCTTT; CDR3aa: CASIDEGGAGRPTF
j_gene: TRBJ1-5; abundance: few; v_gene: TRBV7-2; d_gene: -; CDR3nt: TGTGCCAGCAGCTTAAGGGACACCCCAACGCGCCAGCAGCCCCAGCATTTT; CDR3aa: CASSLRDTPTRQQPQHF
j_gene: TRBJ2-1; abundance: -; v_gene: TRBV7-2; d_gene: TRBD2; CDR3nt: TGTGCCAGCAGCGCGGGGGGCGTTTACAATGAGCAGTTCTTC; CDR3aa: CASSAGGVYNEQFF
j_gene: TRBJ2-2; abundance: -; v_gene: TRBV30; d_gene: -; CDR3nt: TGTGCCTGGAAGGGGCATCCAACCGGGGAGCTGTTTTTT; CDR3aa: CAWKGHPTGELFF
j_gene: TRBJ1-3; abundance: -; v_gene: TRBV10-1; d_gene: -; CDR3nt: TGCGCCAGCAGCGACCCGGGGGATCTCACCATATATTTT; CDR3aa: CASSDPGDLTIYF